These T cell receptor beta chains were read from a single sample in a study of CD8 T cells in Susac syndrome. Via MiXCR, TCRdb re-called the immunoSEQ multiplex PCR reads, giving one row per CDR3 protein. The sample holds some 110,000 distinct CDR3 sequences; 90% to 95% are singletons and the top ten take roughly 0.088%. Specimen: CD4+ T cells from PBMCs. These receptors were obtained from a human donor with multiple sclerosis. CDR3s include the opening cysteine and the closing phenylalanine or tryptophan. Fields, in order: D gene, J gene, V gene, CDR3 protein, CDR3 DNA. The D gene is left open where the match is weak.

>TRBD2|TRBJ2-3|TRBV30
CAWGTSGVLDTQYF
TGTGCCTGGGGGACTAGCGGGGTTTTGGATACGCAGTATTTT
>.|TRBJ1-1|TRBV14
CASSQVAHTEAFF
TGTGCCAGCAGCCAAGTTGCCCACACTGAAGCTTTCTTT
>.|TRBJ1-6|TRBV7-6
CASSEQGRGSPLHF
TGTGCCAGCAGCGAACAGGGACGAGGGTCACCCCTCCACTTT
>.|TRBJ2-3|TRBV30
CAWRETADTQYF
TGTGCCTGGAGGGAGACGGCAGATACGCAGTATTTT
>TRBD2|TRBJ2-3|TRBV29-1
CSVELSGGGSTDTQYF
TGCAGCGTTGAGTTGTCTGGCGGGGGTAGCACAGATACGCAGTATTTT
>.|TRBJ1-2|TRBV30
CAWSVLAQGVAGYTF
TGTGCCTGGAGTGTACTTGCACAGGGAGTGGCTGGCTACACCTTC
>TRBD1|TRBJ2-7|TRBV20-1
CSARDPRARGSYEQYF
TGCAGTGCTAGAGATCCCCGGGCCAGGGGGTCCTACGAGCAGTACTTC
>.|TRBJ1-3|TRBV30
CAWDEGNSGNTIYF
TGTGCCTGGGATGAAGGAAACTCTGGAAACACCATATATTTT
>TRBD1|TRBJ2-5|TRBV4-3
CASSQDIGQGRETQYF
TGCGCCAGCAGCCAAGATATTGGACAGGGGAGGGAGACCCAGTACTTC
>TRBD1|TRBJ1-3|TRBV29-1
CSVETGGSGNTIYF
TGCAGCGTGGAAACAGGGGGCTCTGGAAACACCATATATTTT
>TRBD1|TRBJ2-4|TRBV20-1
CSARDGTGAGRNIQYF
TGCAGTGCTAGAGATGGGACAGGGGCCGGGAGAAACATTCAGTACTTC
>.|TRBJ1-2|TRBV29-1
CSATSDRDPNYGYTF
TGCAGCGCTACTTCGGACCGAGACCCTAACTATGGCTACACCTTC
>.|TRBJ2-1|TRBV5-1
CASSFEPGTNEQFF
TGCGCCAGCAGTTTCGAGCCGGGAACTAATGAGCAGTTCTTC